This T cell receptor beta chain was captured in a study of identical twins. Germline V CDR1 and CDR2: SGHRS, YFSETQ. CDR3 length equals 18 residues. V gave up 1 base and J gave up 0 bases; unmatched junction bases: 7. In TCRdb, the 5' RACE reads were re-called with MiXCR into one record per CDR3 protein. The data hold around 680,000 distinct CDR3 sequences, with 8% to 9% observed a single time. This clonotype was recorded a few times. Antigen specificity is unknown. Study-level results: Models, which agreed with sharing between unrelated individuals, nonetheless underestimated the out-of-frame TCR alpha sharing seen in monozygotic twins.

These data were also filed under a second study, of yellow fever vaccine responses in identical twins.

This clonotype was obtained from a woman in her late teens or twenties in good health. The chain has TRBV5-1 and TRBJ2-6; 7 positions agree with TRBD2. The specimen sequenced was PBMCs. The CDR3 region is CASSLLVGGNSGANVLTF. The CDR3, as DNA: TGCGCCAGCAGCTTGTTAGTCGGGGGGAACTCTGGGGCCAACGTCCTGACTTTC.